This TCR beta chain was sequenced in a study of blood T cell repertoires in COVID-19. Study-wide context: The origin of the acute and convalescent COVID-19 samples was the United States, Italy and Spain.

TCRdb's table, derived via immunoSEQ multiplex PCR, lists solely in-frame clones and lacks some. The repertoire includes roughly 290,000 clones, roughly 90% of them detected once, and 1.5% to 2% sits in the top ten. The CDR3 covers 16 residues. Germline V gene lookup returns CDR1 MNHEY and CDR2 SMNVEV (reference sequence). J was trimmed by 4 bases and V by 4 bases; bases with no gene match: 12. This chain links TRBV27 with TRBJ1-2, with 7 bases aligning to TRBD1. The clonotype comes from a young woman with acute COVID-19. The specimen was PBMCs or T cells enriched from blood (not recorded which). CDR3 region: CASSSTQGKRVYGYTF. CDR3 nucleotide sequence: TGTGCCAGCAGTTCCACACAGGGGAAAAGGGTCTATGGCTACACCTTC.